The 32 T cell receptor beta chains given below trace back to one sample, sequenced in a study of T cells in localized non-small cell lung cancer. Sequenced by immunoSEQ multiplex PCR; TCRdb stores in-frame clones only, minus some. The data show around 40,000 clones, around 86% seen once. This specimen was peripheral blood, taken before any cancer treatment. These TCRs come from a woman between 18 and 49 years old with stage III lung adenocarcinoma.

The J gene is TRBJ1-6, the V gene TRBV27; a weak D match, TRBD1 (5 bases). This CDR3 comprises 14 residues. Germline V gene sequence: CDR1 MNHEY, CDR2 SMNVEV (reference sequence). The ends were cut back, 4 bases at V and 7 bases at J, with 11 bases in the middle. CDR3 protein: CASSSQGENSPLHF. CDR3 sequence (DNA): TGTGCCAGCAGTTCGCAGGGAGAGAATTCACCCCTCCACTTT.

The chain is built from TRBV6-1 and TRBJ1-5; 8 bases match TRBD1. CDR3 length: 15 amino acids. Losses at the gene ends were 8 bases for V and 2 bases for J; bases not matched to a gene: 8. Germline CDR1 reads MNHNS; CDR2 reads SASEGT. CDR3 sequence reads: CASLRPGQGNQPQHF. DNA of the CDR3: TGTGCCAGCCTCCGCCCGGGACAGGGCAATCAGCCCCAGCATTTT.

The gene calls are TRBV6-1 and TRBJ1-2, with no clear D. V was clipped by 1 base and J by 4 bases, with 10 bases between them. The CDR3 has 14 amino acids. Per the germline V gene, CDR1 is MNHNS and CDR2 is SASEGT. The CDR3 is CASSEGWGGYGYTF. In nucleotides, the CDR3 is TGTGCCAGCAGTGAAGGGTGGGGAGGCTATGGCTACACCTTC.

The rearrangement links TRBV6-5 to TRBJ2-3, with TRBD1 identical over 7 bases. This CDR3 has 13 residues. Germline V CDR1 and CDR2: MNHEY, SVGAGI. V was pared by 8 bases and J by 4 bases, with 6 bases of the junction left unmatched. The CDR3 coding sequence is TGTGCCAGCGGGGCGAGGGGGCCAGATACGCAGTATTTT. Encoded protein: CASGARGPDTQYF.

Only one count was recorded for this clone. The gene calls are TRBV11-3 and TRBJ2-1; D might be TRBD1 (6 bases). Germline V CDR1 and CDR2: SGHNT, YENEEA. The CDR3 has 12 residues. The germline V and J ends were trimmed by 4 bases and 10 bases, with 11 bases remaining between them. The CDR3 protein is CASSSRDIEQFF. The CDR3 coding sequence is TGTGCCAGCAGCTCCCGGGACATAGAGCAGTTCTTC.

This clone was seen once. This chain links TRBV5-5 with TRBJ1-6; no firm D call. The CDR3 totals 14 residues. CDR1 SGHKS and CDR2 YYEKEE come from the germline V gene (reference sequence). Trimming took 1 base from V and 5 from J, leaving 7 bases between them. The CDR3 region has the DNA TGTGCCAGCAGCTTGCTACAGAATAATTCACCCCTCCACTTT. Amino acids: CASSLLQNNSPLHF.

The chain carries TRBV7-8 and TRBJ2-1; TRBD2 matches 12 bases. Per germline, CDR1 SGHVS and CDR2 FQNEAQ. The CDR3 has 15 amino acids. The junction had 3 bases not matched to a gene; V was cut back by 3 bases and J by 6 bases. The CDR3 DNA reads TGTGCCAGCAGCTTCCTAGCGGGGGGGCGCAATGAGCAGTTCTTC. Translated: CASSFLAGGRNEQFF.

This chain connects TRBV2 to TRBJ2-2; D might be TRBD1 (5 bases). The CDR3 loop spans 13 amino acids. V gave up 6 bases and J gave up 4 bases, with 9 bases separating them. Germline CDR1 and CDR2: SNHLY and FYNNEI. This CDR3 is CASRPQVTGELFF. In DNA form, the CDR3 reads TGTGCCAGCAGGCCACAGGTCACCGGGGAGCTGTTTTTT.

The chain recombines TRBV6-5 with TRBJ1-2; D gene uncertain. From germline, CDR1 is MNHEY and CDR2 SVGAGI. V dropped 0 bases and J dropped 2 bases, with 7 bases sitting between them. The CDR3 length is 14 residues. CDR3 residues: CASSYSSRNYGYTF. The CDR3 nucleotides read TGTGCCAGCAGTTACTCTTCCAGGAACTATGGCTACACCTTC.

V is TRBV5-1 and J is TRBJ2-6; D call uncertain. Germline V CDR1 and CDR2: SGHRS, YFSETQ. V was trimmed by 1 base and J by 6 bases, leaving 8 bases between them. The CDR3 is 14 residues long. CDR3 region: CASSLTVEANVLTF. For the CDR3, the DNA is TGCGCCAGCAGCTTGACGGTGGAGGCCAACGTCCTGACTTTC.

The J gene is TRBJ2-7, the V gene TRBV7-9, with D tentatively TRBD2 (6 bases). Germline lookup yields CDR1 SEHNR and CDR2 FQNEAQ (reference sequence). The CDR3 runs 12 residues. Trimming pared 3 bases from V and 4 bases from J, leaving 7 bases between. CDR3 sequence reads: CASSLTSYEQYF. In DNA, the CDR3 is TGTGCCAGCAGCTTGACTAGTTACGAGCAGTACTTC.

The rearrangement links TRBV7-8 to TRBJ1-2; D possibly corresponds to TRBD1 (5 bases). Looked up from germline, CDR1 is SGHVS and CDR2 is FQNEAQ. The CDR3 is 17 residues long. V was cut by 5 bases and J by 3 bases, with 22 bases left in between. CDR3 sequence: CASSPRGTGSPDYGYTF. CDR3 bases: TGTGCCAGCAGCCCCCGGGGGACGGGCTCACCCGACTATGGCTACACCTTC.

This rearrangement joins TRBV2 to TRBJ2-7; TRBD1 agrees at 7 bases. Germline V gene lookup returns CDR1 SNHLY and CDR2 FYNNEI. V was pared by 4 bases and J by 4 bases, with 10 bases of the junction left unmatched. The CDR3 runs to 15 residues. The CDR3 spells CASSVGTAGAYEQYF. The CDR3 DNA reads TGTGCCAGCAGTGTAGGGACAGCCGGGGCGTACGAGCAGTACTTC.

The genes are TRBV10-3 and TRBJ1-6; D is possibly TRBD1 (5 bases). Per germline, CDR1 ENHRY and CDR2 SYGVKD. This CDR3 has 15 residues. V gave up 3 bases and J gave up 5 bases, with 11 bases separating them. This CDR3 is CAISEGTGDNSPLHF. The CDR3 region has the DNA TGTGCCATCAGTGAAGGGACGGGGGATAATTCACCCCTCCACTTT.

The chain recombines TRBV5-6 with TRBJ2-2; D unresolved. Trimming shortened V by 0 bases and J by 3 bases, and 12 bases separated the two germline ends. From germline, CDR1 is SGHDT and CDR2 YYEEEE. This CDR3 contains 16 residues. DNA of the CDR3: TGTGCCAGCAGCTTGGCAGCCCTTTCCTACACCGGGGAGCTGTTTTTT. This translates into CASSLAALSYTGELFF.

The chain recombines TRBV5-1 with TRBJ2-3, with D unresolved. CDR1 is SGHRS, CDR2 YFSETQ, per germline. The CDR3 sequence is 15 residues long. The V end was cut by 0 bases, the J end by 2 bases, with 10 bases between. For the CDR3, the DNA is TGCGCCAGCAGCTTGGACTCCCCCCACACAGATACGCAGTATTTT. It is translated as CASSLDSPHTDTQYF.

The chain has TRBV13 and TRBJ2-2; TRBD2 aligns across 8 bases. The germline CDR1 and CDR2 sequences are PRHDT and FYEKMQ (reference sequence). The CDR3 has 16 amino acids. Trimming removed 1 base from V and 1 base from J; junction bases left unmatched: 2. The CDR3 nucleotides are TGTGCCAGCAGCTTAGTCGCGGGGGGGAACACCGGGGAGCTGTTTTTT. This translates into CASSLVAGGNTGELFF.

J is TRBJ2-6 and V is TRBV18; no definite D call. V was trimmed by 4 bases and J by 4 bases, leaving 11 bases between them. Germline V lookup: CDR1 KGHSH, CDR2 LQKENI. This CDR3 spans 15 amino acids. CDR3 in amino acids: CASSRTIRGANVLTF. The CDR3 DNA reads TGTGCCAGCTCACGGACGATACGGGGGGCCAACGTCCTGACTTTC. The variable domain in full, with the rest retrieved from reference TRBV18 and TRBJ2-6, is NAGVMQNPRHLVRRRGQEARLRCSPMKGHSHVYWYRQLPEEGLKFMVYLQKENIIDESGMPKERFSAEFPKEGPSILRIQQVVRGDSAAYFCASSRTIRGANVLTFGAGSRLTVL.

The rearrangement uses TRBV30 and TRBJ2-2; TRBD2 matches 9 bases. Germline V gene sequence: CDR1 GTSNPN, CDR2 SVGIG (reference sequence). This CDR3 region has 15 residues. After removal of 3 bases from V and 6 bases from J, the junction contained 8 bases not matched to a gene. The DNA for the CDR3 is TGTGCCTGGAGAGCGGGGGGTTCTTTCGCCGGGGAGCTGTTTTTT. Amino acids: CAWRAGGSFAGELFF.

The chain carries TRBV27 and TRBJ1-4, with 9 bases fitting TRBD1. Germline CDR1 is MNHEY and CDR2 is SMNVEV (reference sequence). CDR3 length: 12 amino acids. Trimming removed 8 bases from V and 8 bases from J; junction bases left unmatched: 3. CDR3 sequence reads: CASGDREEKLFF. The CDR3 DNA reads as TGTGCCAGCGGGGACAGGGAGGAAAAACTGTTTTTT.

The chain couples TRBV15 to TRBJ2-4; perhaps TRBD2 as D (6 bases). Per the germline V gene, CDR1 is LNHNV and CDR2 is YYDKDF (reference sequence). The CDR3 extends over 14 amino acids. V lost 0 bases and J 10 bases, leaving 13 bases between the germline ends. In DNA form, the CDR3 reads TGTGCCACCAGCAGAGATCGGGGGTTGGGGATTCAGTACTTC. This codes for CATSRDRGLGIQYF.

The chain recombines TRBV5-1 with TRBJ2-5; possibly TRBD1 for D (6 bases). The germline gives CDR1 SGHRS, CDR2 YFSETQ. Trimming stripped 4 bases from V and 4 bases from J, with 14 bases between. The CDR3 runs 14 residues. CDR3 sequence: CASSLRTGIETQYF. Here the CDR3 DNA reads TGCGCCAGCAGCCTCAGAACAGGGATAGAGACCCAGTACTTC.

DNA for the CDR3: TGTGCCAGCAGTTACCAGGGTAGGAACACAGATACGCAGTATTTT. It yields the protein CASSYQGRNTDTQYF. V and J are TRBV6-5 and TRBJ2-3, with D possibly TRBD1 on 5 matching bases. Trimming cost V 2 bases and J 2 bases, with 11 bases left between them. Germline V gene sequence: CDR1 MNHEY, CDR2 SVGAGI. The CDR3 runs 15 residues.

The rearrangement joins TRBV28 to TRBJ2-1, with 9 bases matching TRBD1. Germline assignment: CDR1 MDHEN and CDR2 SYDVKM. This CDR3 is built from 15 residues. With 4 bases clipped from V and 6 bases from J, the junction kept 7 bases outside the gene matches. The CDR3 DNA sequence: TGTGCCAGCAGTTCCCCTCGGACAGGGGCCAATGAGCAGTTCTTC. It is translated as CASSSPRTGANEQFF.

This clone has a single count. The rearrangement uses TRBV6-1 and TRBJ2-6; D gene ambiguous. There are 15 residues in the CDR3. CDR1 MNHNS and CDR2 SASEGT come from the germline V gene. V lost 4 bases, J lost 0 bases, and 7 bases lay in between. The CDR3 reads CASSAVSSGANVLTF. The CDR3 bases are TGTGCCAGCAGTGCTGTCTCCTCTGGGGCCAACGTCCTGACTTTC.

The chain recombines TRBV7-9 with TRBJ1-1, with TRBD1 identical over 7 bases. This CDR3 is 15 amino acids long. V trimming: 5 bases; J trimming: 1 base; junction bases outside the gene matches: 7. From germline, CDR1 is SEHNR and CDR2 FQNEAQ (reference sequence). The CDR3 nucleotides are TGTGCCAGCAGCACGAAGACAGGGCGGAACACTGAAGCTTTCTTT. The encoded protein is CASSTKTGRNTEAFF.

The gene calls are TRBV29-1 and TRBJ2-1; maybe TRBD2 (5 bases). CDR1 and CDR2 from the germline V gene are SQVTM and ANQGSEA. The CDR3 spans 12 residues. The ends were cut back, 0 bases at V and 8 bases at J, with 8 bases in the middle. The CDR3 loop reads CSVEDLGDEQFF. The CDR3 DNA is TGCAGCGTTGAAGACCTCGGGGATGAGCAGTTCTTC.

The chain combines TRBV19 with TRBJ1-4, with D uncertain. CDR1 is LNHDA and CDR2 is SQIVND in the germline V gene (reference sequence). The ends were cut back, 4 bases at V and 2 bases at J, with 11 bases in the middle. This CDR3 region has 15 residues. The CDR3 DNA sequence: TGTGCCAGTAGTAGTACTCGGAAGACTAATGAAAAACTGTTTTTT. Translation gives CASSSTRKTNEKLFF.

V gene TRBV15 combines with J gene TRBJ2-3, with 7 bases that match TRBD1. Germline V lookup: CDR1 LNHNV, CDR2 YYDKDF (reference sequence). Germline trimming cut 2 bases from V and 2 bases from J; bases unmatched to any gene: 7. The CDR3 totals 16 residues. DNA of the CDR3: TGTGCCACCAGCAGAAGTCCGGGACAGATCACAGATACGCAGTATTTT. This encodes CATSRSPGQITDTQYF.

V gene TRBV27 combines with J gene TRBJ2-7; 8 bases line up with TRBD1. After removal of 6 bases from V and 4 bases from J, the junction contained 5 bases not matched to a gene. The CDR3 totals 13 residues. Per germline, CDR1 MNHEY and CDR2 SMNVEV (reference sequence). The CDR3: CASRVQGAYEQYF. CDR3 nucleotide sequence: TGTGCCAGCAGGGTCCAGGGGGCGTACGAGCAGTACTTC.

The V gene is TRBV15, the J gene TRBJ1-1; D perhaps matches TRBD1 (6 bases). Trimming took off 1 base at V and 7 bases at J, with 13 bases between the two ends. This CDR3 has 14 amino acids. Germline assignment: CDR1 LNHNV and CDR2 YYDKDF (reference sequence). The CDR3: CATSRGDTPGEAFF. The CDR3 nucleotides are TGTGCCACCAGCAGAGGGGACACCCCGGGTGAAGCTTTCTTT.

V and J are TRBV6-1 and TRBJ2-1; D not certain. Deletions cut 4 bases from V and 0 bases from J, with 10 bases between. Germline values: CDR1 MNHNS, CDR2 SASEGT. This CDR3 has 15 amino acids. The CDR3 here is CASSVAVSSYNEQFF. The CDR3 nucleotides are TGTGCCAGCAGTGTGGCGGTGAGCTCCTACAATGAGCAGTTCTTC.